This T cell receptor (beta chain) was identified during a study of vaccination effects on CD4 cells after COVID-19. Across the study: A couple of convalescent patients gave samples 16 days and one week before vaccination.

V shed 4 bases and J 4 bases; nucleotides not matched to a gene: 6. This CDR3 is built from 14 residues. The germline V gene encodes CDR1 SGHNT and CDR2 YYREEE (reference sequence). Concerning this clone: The antigen is unknown.

The method was immunoSEQ multiplex PCR; TCRdb's version includes in-frame clones alone and lacks a portion of them. Seen here are roughly 57,000 clones, roughly three quarters observed once, and the top ten hold 4.5% to 5.5%. ViraFEST expansion of antigen-specific CD4+ T cells with viral peptide pools preceded sequencing. Culture lasted under 13 days before CD4+ T cell isolation. This person's SARS-CoV-2 infection, confirmed by PCR, occurred between March and December 2020. The sample consisted of CD4+ T cells from PBMCs cultured with HIV peptides, taken before COVID-19 vaccination. Stated subset: HIV-1 Nef peptide pool negative control/reference culture. The TCR was taken from a human donor who had a prior SARS-CoV-2 infection. The chain employs TRBV5-4 and TRBJ1-1; TRBD1 matches 8 bases. CDR3 amino acids: CASSIQGVGTEAFF. The CDR3 DNA reads TGTGCCAGCAGCATACAGGGGGTTGGCACTGAAGCTTTCTTT.